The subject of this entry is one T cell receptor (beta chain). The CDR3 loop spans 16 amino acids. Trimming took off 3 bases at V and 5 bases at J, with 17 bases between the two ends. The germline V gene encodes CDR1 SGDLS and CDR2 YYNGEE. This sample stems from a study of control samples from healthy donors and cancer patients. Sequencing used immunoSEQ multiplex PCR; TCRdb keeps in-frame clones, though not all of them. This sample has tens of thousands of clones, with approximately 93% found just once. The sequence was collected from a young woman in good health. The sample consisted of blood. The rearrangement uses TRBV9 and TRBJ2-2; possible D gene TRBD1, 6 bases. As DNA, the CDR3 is TGTGCCAGCAGCGCCAGGACACCCCAGGGGACCGGGGAGCTGTTTTTT. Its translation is CASSARTPQGTGELFF.